The sequence of this T cell receptor (beta chain) was determined in a study of T cell changes during pregnancy in multiple sclerosis. The CDR3 runs to 13 residues. The germline gives CDR1 SQVTM, CDR2 ANQGSEA. V shed 5 bases, J shed 3 bases, and the junction held 3 bases outside the gene matches. TCRdb keeps only in-frame clones here, not all; method: immunoSEQ multiplex PCR. The sample shows roughly 40,000 clones, roughly 90% of them seen only once. The sequencing used CD4+ T cells from peripheral blood mononuclear cells, collected in the third trimester of pregnancy. This TCR was recovered from a female donor with multiple sclerosis, enrolled in a pregnancy study. This sequence joins TRBV29-1 and TRBJ1-4; TRBD1 matches 7 bases. CDR3 region: CSVIQGANEKLFF. For the CDR3, the DNA is TGCAGCGTTATCCAGGGGGCTAATGAAAAACTGTTTTTT.